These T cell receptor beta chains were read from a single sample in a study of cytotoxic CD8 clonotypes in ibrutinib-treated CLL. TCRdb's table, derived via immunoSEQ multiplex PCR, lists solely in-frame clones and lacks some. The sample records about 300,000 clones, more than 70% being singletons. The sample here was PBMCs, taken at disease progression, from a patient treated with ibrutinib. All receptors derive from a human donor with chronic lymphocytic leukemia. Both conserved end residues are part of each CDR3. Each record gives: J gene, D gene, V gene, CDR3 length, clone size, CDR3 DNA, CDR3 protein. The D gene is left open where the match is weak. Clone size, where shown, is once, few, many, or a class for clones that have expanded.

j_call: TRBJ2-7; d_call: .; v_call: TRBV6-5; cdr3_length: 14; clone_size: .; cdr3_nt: TGTGCCAGCAGTCCAGGACAGACTCTCTACGAGCAGTACTTC; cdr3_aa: CASSPGQTLYEQYF
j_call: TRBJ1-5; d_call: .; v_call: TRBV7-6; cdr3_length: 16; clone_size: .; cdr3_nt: TGTGCCAGCAGCCGGTTTGGGCCGGATAGCAATCAGCCCCAGCATTTT; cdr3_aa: CASSRFGPDSNQPQHF
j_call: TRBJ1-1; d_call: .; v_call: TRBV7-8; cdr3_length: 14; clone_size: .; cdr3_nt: TGTGCCAGCAGCTTACGGCGACCGGGTTCCGAAGCTTTCTTT; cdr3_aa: CASSLRRPGSEAFF
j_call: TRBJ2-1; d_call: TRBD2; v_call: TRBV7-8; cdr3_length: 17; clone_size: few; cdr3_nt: TGTGCCAGCAGCACGAGGTTAGCGGGGGGGCCGATGGATGAGCAGTTCTTC; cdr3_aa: CASSTRLAGGPMDEQFF
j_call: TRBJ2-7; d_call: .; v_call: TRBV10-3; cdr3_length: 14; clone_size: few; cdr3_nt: TGTGCCACAGCCTCGACACACATAGTCTACGAGCAGTACTTC; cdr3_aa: CATASTHIVYEQYF
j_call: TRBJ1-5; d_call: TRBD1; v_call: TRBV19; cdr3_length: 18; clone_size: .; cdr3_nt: TGTGCCAGTAGTACGAAGGGGGCCGGGGTATATAGCAATCAGCCCCAGCATTTT; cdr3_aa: CASSTKGAGVYSNQPQHF
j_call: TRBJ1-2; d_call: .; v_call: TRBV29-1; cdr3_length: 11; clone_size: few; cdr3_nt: TGCAGATCAGAGGTGAGTAATGGCTACACCTTC; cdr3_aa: CRSEVSNGYTF
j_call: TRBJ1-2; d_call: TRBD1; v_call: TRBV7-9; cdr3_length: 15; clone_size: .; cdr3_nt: TGTGCCAGCAGCATCCTCAGACAGGGGAACTATGGCTACACCTTC; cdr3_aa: CASSILRQGNYGYTF
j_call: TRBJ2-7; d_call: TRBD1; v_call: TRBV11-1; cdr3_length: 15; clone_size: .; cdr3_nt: TGTGCCAGCAGCAAGAGGGGCACAGGGGACCACGAGCAGTACTTC; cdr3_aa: CASSKRGTGDHEQYF
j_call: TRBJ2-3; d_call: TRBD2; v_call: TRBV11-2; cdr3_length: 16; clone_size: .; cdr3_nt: TGTGCCAGCAGCTTAGAAGCGGGAGGGGGGACAGATACGCAGTATTTT; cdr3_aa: CASSLEAGGGTDTQYF
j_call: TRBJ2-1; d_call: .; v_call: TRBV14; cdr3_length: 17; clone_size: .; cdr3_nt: TGTGCCAGCAGCCAAGATTGGGGCGGAGGGGCCTACAATGAGCAGTTCTTC; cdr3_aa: CASSQDWGGGAYNEQFF
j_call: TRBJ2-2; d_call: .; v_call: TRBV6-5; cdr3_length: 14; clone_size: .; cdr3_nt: TGTGCCAGCAGCTTCAACAGGAATCCCGGGGAGCTGTTTTTT; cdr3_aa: CASSFNRNPGELFF
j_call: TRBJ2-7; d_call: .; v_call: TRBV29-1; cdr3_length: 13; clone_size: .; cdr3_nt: TGCAGCTTTGGGGACGGGAGCTCCTACGAGCAGTACTTC; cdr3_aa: CSFGDGSSYEQYF
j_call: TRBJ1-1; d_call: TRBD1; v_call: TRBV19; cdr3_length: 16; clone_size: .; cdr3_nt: TGTGCCAGTAGTAAGGGGCGACAGGGGGCGCGTACTGAAGCTTTCTTT; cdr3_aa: CASSKGRQGARTEAFF
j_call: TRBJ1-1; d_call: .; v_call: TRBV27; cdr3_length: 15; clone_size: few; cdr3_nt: TGTGCCAGCAGTTTCGGGTACGGGGCGAACACTGAAGCTTTCTTT; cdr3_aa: CASSFGYGANTEAFF
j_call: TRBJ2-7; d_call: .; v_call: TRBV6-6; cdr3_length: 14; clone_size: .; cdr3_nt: TGTGCCAGCAGTTACTGGCCGGGACCCTACGAGCAGTACTTC; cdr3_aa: CASSYWPGPYEQYF
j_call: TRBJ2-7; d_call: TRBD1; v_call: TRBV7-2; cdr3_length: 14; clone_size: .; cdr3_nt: TGTGCCAGCAGCTCACCGGGACAGCATTACGAGCAGTACTTC; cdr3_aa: CASSSPGQHYEQYF